This T cell receptor beta chain stems from a study of memory CD4+ T cells and cytomegalovirus serostatus. The CDR3 extends over 14 amino acids. CDR1 and CDR2 (germline): SNHLY, FYNNEI. V lost 3 bases and J lost 6; bases outside the gene matches: 7. In the study's own analysis: Out-of-frame sequences were removed, leaving 2 million to 2.5 million distinct TCRbeta sequences. This table comes from immunoSEQ multiplex PCR, and its TCRdb copy is limited to in-frame clones, with some not included. The D gene and trimming were derived from the DNA, and the V and J assignments and clone size from that table. Of 45,000 to 60,000 clones in the sample, around 78% were seen once. Study results and caveats: CMV serostatus prediction reached median AUC roughly 0.95, or 0.91 with US-trained model.

A remark on this clone: Its antigen is unidentified.

The sort gate was single viable CD3+CD4+CD8-CD45RO+ cells for memory CD4+ T cells. CMV serostatus came from serum IgG against pp150, pp28, p38, p52. The chain recombines TRBV2 with TRBJ2-7; TRBD1 matches at 8 bases. Sequencing was carried out using memory CD4+ T cells from blood. The sequence was obtained from an adult in good health and CMV-seronegative. This chain's CDR3 is CASSDSRGQGEQYF. The DNA for the CDR3 is TGTGCCAGCAGTGATTCCAGGGGGCAAGGCGAGCAGTACTTC.